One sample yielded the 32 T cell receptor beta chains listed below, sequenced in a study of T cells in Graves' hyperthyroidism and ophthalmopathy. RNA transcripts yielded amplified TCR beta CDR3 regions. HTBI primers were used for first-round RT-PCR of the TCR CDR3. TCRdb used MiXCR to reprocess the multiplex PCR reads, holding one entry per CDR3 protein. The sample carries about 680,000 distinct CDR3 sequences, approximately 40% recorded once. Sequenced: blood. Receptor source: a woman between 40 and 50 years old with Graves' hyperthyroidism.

The chain's CDR3 is CASTPFPSSYEQYF. CDR3 bases: TGCGCCAGCACACCATTTCCGAGCTCCTACGAGCAGTACTTC. The chain employs TRBV5-1 and TRBJ2-7; D is undetermined. The CDR3 covers 14 residues. Deletions cut 6 bases from V and 0 bases from J, with 13 bases between. Germline V lookup: CDR1 SGHRS, CDR2 YFSETQ.

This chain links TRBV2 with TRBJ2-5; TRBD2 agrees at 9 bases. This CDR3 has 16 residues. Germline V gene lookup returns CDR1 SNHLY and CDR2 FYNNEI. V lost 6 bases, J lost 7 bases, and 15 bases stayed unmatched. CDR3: CASRARVAGGPGTQYF. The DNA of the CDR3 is TGTGCCAGCAGAGCCAGGGTGGCGGGAGGGCCGGGGACCCAGTACTTC.

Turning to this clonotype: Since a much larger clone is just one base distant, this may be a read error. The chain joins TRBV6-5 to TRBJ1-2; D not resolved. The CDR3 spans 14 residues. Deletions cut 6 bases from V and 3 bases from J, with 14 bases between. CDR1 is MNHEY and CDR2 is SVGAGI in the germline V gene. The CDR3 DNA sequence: TGTGCCAGCAGGCCGGTCGGGGAAGACTATGGCTACACCTTC. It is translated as CASRPVGEDYGYTF.

The CDR3 DNA follows: TGCAGCATTCGACAGAACACCGGGGAGCTGTTTTTT. Protein: CSIRQNTGELFF. This chain links TRBV29-1 with TRBJ2-2; D gene ambiguous. The CDR3 has 12 residues. Germline lookup yields CDR1 SQVTM and CDR2 ANQGSEA. Deletions cut 8 bases from V and 1 base from J, with 8 bases between.

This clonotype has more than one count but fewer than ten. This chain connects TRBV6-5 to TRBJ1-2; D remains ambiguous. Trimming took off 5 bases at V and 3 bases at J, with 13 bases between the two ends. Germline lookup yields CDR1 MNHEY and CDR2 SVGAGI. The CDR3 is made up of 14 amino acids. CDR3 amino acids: CASSDPGIYYGYTF. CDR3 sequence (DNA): TGTGCCAGCAGTGACCCAGGAATTTACTATGGCTACACCTTC.

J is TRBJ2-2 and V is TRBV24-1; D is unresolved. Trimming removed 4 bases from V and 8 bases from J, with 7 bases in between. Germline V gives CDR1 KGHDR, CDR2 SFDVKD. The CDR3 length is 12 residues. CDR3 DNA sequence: TGTGCCACCAGTGACCCGACAGGGGAGCTGTTTTTT. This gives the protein CATSDPTGELFF.

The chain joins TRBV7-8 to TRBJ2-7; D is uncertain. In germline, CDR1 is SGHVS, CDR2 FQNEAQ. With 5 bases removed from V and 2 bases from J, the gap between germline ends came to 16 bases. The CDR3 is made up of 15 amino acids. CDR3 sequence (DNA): TGTGCCAGCAGCCAGACCGACATAGTGACCTACGAGCAGTACTTC. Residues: CASSQTDIVTYEQYF.

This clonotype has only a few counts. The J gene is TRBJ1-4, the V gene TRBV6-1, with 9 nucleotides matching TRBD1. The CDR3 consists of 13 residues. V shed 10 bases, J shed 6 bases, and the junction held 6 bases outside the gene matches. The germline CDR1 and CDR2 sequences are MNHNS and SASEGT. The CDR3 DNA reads TGTGCCATCACCCGGGACAGGGATGAAAAACTGTTTTTT. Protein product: CAITRDRDEKLFF.

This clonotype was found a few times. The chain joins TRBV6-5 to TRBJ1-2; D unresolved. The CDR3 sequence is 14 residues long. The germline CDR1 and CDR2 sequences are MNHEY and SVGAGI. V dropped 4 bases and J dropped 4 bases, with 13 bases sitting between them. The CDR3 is CASSLTGPGYGYTF. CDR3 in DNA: TGTGCCAGCAGTTTAACCGGGCCCGGCTATGGCTACACCTTC.

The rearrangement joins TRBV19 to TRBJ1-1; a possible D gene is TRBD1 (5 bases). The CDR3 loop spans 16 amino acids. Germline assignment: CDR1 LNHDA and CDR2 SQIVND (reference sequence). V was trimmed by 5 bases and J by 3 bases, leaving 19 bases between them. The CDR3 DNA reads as TGTGCCAGTAGTCTGGAGGGAGCACCAGGGCACACTGAAGCTTTCTTT. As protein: CASSLEGAPGHTEAFF.

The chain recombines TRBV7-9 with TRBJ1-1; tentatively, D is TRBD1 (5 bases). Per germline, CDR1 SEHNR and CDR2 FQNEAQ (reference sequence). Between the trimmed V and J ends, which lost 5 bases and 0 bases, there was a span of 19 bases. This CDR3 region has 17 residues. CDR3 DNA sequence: TGTGCCAGCAGCCAAGTCGGGCGGGGACCCATGAACACTGAAGCTTTCTTT. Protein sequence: CASSQVGRGPMNTEAFF.

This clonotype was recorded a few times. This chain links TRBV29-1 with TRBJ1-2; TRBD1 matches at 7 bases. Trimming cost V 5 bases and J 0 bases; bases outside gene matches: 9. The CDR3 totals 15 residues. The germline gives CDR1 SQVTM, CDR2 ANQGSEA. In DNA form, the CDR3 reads TGCAGCGTTACGGACAACAGGGGAGCTAACTATGGCTACACCTTC. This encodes CSVTDNRGANYGYTF.

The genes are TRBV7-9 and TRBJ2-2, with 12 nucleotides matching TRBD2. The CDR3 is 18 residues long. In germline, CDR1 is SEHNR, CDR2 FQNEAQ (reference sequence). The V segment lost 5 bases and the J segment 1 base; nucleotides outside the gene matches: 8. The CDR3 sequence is CASSQRLAGAMNTGELFF. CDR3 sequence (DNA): TGTGCCAGCAGCCAAAGACTAGCGGGAGCCATGAACACCGGGGAGCTGTTTTTT.

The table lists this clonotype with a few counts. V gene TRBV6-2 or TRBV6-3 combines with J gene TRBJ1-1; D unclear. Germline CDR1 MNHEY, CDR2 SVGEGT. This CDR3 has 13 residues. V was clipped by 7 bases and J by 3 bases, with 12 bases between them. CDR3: CASTPRRDTEAFF. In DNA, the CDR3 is TGTGCCAGCACCCCCAGGCGGGACACTGAAGCTTTCTTT.

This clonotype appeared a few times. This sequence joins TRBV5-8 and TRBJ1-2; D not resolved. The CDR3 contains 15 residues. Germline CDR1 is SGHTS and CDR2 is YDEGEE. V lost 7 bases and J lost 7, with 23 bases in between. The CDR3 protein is CASSPTDSVSFGYTF. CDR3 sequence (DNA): TGTGCCAGCTCCCCCACGGACTCGGTCAGCTTTGGCTACACCTTC.

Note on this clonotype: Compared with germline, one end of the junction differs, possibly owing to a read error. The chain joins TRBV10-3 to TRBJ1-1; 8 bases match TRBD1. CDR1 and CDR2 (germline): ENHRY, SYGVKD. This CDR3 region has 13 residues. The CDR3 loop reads CAISGTDREKALF. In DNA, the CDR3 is TGTGCCATCAGTGGGACGGACAGGGAGAAAGCTCTCTTT.

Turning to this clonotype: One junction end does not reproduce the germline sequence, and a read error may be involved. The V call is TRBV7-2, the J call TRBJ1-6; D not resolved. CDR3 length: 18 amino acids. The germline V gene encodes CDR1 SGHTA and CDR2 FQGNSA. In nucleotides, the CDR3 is TGCGCCAGCAGCCAAGACGGGCGGGCAGTGGCCTATAATTCACCCCTCCACTTT. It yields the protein CASSQDGRAVAYNSPLHF.

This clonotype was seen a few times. CDR3 bases: TGCGCCAGCAGCCCAGTAGGACGGACAGGTTGGAACACCATATATTTT. Translated, it gives CASSPVGRTGWNTIYF. The chain has TRBV5-1 and TRBJ1-3; 7 nucleotides line up with TRBD1. The CDR3 loop spans 16 amino acids. Germline CDR1 reads SGHRS; CDR2 reads YFSETQ. V lost 4 bases, J lost 7 bases, and 14 bases stayed unmatched.

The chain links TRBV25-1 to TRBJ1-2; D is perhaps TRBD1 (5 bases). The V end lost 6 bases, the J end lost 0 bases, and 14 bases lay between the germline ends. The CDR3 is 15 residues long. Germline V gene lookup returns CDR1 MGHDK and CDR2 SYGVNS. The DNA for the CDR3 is TGTGCCAGCAGCCAAGTGGGGGGAACTAACTATGGCTACACCTTC. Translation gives CASSQVGGTNYGYTF.

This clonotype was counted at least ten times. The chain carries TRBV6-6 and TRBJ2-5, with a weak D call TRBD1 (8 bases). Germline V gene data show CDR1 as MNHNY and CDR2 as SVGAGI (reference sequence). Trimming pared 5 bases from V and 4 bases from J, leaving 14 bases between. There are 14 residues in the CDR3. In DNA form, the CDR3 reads TGTGCCAGCAGTCGGACAGGGAGGGGAGAGACCCAGTACTTC. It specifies CASSRTGRGETQYF.

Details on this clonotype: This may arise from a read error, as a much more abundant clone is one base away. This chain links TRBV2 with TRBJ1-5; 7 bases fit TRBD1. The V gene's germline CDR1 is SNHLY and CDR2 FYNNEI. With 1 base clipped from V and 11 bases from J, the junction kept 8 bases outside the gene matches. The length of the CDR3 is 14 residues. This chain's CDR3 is CASSEGFRGQSQHF. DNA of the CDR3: TGTGCCAGCAGTGAAGGGTTTCGGGGACAGTCCCAGCATTTT.

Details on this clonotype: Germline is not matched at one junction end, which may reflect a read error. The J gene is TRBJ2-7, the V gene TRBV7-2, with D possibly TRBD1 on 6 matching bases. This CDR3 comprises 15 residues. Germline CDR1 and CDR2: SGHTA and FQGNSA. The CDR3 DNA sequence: TGTGCCAGCAGTTCCCCACAGGGAAACTCCCACGAGCAGTACTTC. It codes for CASSSPQGNSHEQYF.

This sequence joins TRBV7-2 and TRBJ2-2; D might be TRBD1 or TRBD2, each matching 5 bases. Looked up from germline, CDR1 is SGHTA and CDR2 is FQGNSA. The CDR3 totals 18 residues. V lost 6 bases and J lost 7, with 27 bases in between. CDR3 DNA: TGTGCCAGCAGACCGTCGAGAGGGACGAACGGGAATGGCGGGGAGCTGTTTTTT. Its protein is CASRPSRGTNGNGGELFF.

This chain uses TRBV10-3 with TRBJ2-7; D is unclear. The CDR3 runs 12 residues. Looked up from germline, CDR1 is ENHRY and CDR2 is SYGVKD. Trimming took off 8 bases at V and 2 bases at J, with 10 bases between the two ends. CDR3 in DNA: TGTGCCATCCGCTCCTTCCCCTACGAGCAGTACTTC. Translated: CAIRSFPYEQYF.

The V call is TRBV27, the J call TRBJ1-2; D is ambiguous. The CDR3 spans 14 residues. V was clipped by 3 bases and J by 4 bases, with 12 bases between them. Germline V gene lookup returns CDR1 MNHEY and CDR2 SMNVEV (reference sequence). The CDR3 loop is CASSLSGSVYGYTF. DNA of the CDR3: TGTGCCAGCAGTTTGAGTGGCTCGGTCTATGGCTACACCTTC.

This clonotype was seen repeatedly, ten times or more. The CDR3 sequence is CASSVDRVHGYTF. CDR3 nucleotide sequence: TGTGCCAGCAGTGTGGACAGGGTGCATGGCTACACCTTC. This chain joins TRBV6-5 and TRBJ1-2; 8 nucleotides line up with TRBD1. The germline CDR1 and CDR2 sequences are MNHEY and SVGAGI. This CDR3 comprises 13 residues. The ends lost 5 bases at V and 6 bases at J; junction bases unmatched: 5.

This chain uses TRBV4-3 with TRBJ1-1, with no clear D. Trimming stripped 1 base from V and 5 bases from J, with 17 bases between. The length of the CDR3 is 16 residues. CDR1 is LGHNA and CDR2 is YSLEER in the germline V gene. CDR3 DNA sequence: TGCGCCAGCAGCCAAGTATCGGGAAGTAGAGAAACTGAAGCTTTCTTT. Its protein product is CASSQVSGSRETEAFF.

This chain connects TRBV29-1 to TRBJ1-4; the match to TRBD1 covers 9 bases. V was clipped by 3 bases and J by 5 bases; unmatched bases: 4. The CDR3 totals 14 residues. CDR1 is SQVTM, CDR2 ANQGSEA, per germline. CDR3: CSVDDGTGNEKLFF. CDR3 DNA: TGCAGCGTTGACGACGGGACAGGGAATGAAAAACTGTTTTTT.

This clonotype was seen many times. CDR3 nucleotide sequence: TGTGCCATCAGGGCCCCGGGACAGCGGGCCTACGAGCAGTACTTC. Translation: CAIRAPGQRAYEQYF. The V gene is TRBV10-3, the J gene TRBJ2-7; tentative D call: TRBD1 (7 bases). Germline-derived CDR1 and CDR2 are ENHRY and SYGVKD. The V and J ends lost 6 bases and 2 bases respectively, with 17 bases between them. The CDR3 sequence is 15 residues long.

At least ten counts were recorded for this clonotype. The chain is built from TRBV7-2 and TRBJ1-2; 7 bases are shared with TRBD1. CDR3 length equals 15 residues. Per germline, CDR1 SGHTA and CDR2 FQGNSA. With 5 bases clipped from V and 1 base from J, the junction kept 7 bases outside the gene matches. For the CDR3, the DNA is TGTGCCAGCAGCGGGTGGGACAGTTTTAACTATGGCTACACCTTC. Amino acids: CASSGWDSFNYGYTF.

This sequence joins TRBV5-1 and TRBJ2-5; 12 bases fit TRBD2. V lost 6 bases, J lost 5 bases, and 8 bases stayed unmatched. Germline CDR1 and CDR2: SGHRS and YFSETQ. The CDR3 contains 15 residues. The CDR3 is CASNPLAGGTETQYF. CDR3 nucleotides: TGCGCCAGCAACCCACTAGCGGGAGGTACGGAGACCCAGTACTTC.

The CDR3 loop reads CSARDPRTDRWNTEAFF. In DNA form, the CDR3 reads TGCAGTGCTAGAGATCCCCGAACGGACAGATGGAACACTGAAGCTTTCTTT. The chain combines TRBV20-1 with TRBJ1-1; a weak D match, TRBD1 (6 bases). This CDR3 is 17 amino acids long. Germline V gene data show CDR1 as DFQATT and CDR2 as SNEGSKA (reference sequence). The V end lost 0 bases, the J end lost 1 base, and 18 bases lay between the germline ends.